This entry lists 23 T cell receptor beta chains sequenced from one sample in a study of shared clonotypes between healthy human individuals. The naive CD8 population came from CD45RO-negative cells selected for CCR7, without terminally differentiated effector memory CD45RA+ cells. The method was immunoSEQ multiplex PCR; TCRdb's version includes in-frame clones alone and lacks a portion of them. The table includes hundreds of thousands of clones, about 90% detected once. Sequencing was performed on naive CD8+ T cells sorted from blood. The receptors come from a man aged 25 to 40 in good health.

The chain has TRBV28 and TRBJ2-7; D gene ambiguous. Trimming stripped 5 bases from V and 2 bases from J, with 10 bases between. Per the germline V gene, CDR1 is MDHEN and CDR2 is SYDVKM. The CDR3 extends over 13 amino acids. The CDR3 here is CASSPRLTYEQYF. The CDR3 DNA sequence: TGTGCCAGCAGTCCCCGACTTACCTACGAGCAGTACTTC.

Details on this clone: This CDR3 is also generated by other DNA sequences in the sample. The gene calls are TRBV5-6 and TRBJ2-7; D is ambiguous. Germline V lookup: CDR1 SGHDT, CDR2 YYEEEE. The CDR3 consists of 14 residues. V lost 0 bases and J lost 0, with 7 bases in between. The CDR3 DNA reads TGTGCCAGCAGCTTGGGCGGAAGCTCCTACGAGCAGTACTTC. Amino acids: CASSLGGSSYEQYF.

The V call is TRBV6-5, the J call TRBJ2-7, with D perhaps assigned TRBD1 or TRBD2 (6 bases each). The CDR3 is made up of 15 amino acids. V lost 0 bases and J 3 bases, leaving 12 bases between the germline ends. CDR1 is MNHEY and CDR2 is SVGAGI in the germline V gene. The chain's CDR3 is CASSYSTGADYEQYF. The CDR3 DNA is TGTGCCAGCAGTTACTCGACGGGGGCGGACTACGAGCAGTACTTC.

The CDR3 here is CASSFPPGGRETQYF. The CDR3 coding sequence is TGTGCCAGCAGCTTCCCGCCGGGGGGGCGCGAGACCCAGTACTTC. The chain employs TRBV5-8 and TRBJ2-5; the match to TRBD2 covers 8 bases. V dropped 2 bases and J dropped 5; count of bases not matched to a gene: 8. Germline CDR1 SGHTS, CDR2 YDEGEE. CDR3 length: 15 amino acids.

The rearrangement uses TRBV28 and TRBJ2-5, with 9 bases fitting TRBD1. Trimming cost V 3 bases and J 5 bases; bases outside gene matches: 7. The CDR3 extends over 15 amino acids. Per the germline V gene, CDR1 is MDHEN and CDR2 is SYDVKM. CDR3 nucleotides: TGTGCCAGCAGTTTGGGGACAGGGTCGTCGGAGACCCAGTACTTC. The encoded protein is CASSLGTGSSETQYF.

This sequence joins TRBV27 and TRBJ2-5; no reliable D call. Germline loops: CDR1 MNHEY, CDR2 SMNVEV (reference sequence). The V gene lost 8 bases and the J gene lost 5 bases, with 15 bases spanning the gap. The CDR3 loop spans 13 amino acids. This CDR3 reads CASRSLEEETQYF. CDR3 DNA: TGTGCCAGCCGCTCACTTGAGGAGGAGACCCAGTACTTC.

The chain uses TRBV21-1 and TRBJ2-4; no check of the table's D call, TRBD1, against the DNA was made. TRBV21-1 is a listed pseudogene. CDR3 length equals 12 residues. The CDR3 spells CASGGRLNIQYF. As DNA, the CDR3 is TGTGCCAGCGGGGGCAGGCTAAACATTCAGTACTTC.

This chain uses TRBV4-3 with TRBJ2-7; D perhaps matches TRBD1 (6 bases). The germline V gene has CDR1 LGHNA and CDR2 YSLEER. This CDR3 contains 14 residues. The germline V and J ends were trimmed by 1 base and 7 bases, with 14 bases remaining between them. CDR3 nucleotides: TGCGCCAGCAGCCAAGTAGGACAGTCACGAGAGCAGTACTTC. Protein sequence: CASSQVGQSREQYF.

About this clone: Sequence at one end of the junction differs from germline and may be a read error. The chain has TRBV4-3 and TRBJ2-1; D is possibly TRBD2 (6 bases). The CDR3 spans 15 residues. From germline, CDR1 is LGHNA and CDR2 YSLEER. For the CDR3, the DNA is TGCGCCAGCAGCCAAGTTTGGGACTCCTCCAATGAGCAGTTCTTC. Translated: CASSQVWDSSNEQFF.

With respect to this clone: The sample holds other DNA sequences that translate to the same CDR3. The chain is built from TRBV19 and TRBJ2-1; possible D gene TRBD1, 5 bases. CDR1 LNHDA and CDR2 SQIVND come from the germline V gene (reference sequence). This CDR3 contains 12 residues. V shed 3 bases and J shed 6 bases, with 6 bases lying between them. Here the CDR3 DNA reads TGTGCCAGTAGTATTAGGGGCAATGAGCAGTTCTTC. Residues: CASSIRGNEQFF.

The chain recombines TRBV4-1 with TRBJ2-7; a possible D gene is TRBD1 (6 bases). CDR3 length: 17 amino acids. Germline CDR1 and CDR2: MGHRA and YSYEKL. The V end lost 5 bases, the J end lost 2 bases, and 22 bases lay between the germline ends. The CDR3 is CASSFRVTPGTTYEQYF. The CDR3, as DNA: TGCGCCAGCAGCTTCCGAGTCACCCCCGGGACAACCTACGAGCAGTACTTC.

The rearrangement joins TRBV6-1 to TRBJ2-6; the D call may be TRBD1 or TRBD2 (5 bases each). Trimming shortened V by 2 bases and J by 4 bases, and 15 bases separated the two germline ends. The germline CDR1 and CDR2 sequences are MNHNS and SASEGT. The CDR3 extends over 17 amino acids. CDR3 bases: TGTGCCAGCAGTGAACCGGGGCTCATCTCCGGGGCCAACGTCCTGACTTTC. Translating gives CASSEPGLISGANVLTF.

This clone was picked up a small number of times. The chain is built from TRBV10-3 and TRBJ2-5; 12 bases are a match to TRBD1. This CDR3 region has 14 residues. The germline CDR1 and CDR2 sequences are ENHRY and SYGVKD. V trimming: 6 bases; J trimming: 5 bases; junction bases outside the gene matches: 4. The CDR3 DNA follows: TGTGCCATCAGGGGACAGGGGGCAATGGAGACCCAGTACTTC. Protein sequence: CAIRGQGAMETQYF.

The chain's CDR3 is CASSVPSTGWGTDTQYF. CDR3 nucleotides: TGTGCCAGCAGTGTCCCCTCGACAGGGTGGGGCACAGATACGCAGTATTTT. V usage is TRBV2 and J usage is TRBJ2-3, with TRBD1 matching 7 bases. The ends lost 4 bases at V and 1 base at J; junction bases unmatched: 11. The CDR3 has 17 residues. CDR1 and CDR2 from the germline V gene are SNHLY and FYNNEI.

This sequence joins TRBV29-1 and TRBJ2-1, with 7 bases matching TRBD1. The CDR3 consists of 16 residues. Looked up from germline, CDR1 is SQVTM and CDR2 is ANQGSEA. Losses at the gene ends were 3 bases for V and 0 bases for J; bases not matched to a gene: 8. CDR3 protein: CSVDPPGQSSYNEQFF. The CDR3, as DNA: TGCAGCGTTGATCCGCCGGGACAGAGCTCCTACAATGAGCAGTTCTTC.

V gene TRBV6-5 combines with J gene TRBJ1-3; 7 bases map to TRBD1. Germline V gives CDR1 MNHEY, CDR2 SVGAGI. Trimming removed 2 bases from V and 2 bases from J; junction bases left unmatched: 3. CDR3 size: 15 residues. Written as DNA, the CDR3 is TGTGCCAGCAGTTACCAGGGGGAAACTGGAAACACCATATATTTT. Amino acids: CASSYQGETGNTIYF.

This rearrangement joins TRBV5-6 to TRBJ2-1; 7 bases align to TRBD2. Germline lookup yields CDR1 SGHDT and CDR2 YYEEEE. The CDR3 length is 14 residues. V lost 0 bases and J lost 10; bases outside the gene matches: 7. CDR3: CASSLAGDYSEQFF. CDR3 DNA sequence: TGTGCCAGCAGCTTGGCGGGGGACTATTCCGAGCAGTTCTTC.

The chain recombines TRBV28 with TRBJ1-1, with TRBD1 identical over 9 bases. CDR3 length equals 15 residues. After removal of 5 bases from V and 2 bases from J, the junction contained 6 bases not matched to a gene. Germline-derived CDR1 and CDR2 are MDHEN and SYDVKM. CDR3 residues: CASSLRDRANTEAFF. The CDR3 DNA follows: TGTGCCAGCAGTCTCCGGGACAGGGCTAACACTGAAGCTTTCTTT.

The chain couples TRBV6-5 to TRBJ2-7; D possibly corresponds to TRBD1 (6 bases). The germline gives CDR1 MNHEY, CDR2 SVGAGI. The CDR3 extends over 11 amino acids. V was shortened by 8 bases and J by 4 bases, with 9 bases between the two germline ends. This chain's CDR3 is CASGTPYEQYF. DNA for the CDR3: TGTGCCAGCGGGACACCTTACGAGCAGTACTTC.

The chain combines TRBV28 with TRBJ2-1; unclear D gene. This CDR3 has 15 residues. Trimming removed 3 bases from V and 2 bases from J, with 11 bases in between. CDR1 and CDR2 from the germline V gene are MDHEN and SYDVKM. CDR3 in DNA: TGTGCCAGCAGTTTTCAAACTTCCACCTACAATGAGCAGTTCTTC. Amino acids: CASSFQTSTYNEQFF.

The rearrangement joins TRBV9 to TRBJ2-3; D is unclear. The CDR3 contains 13 residues. Germline V CDR1 and CDR2: SGDLS, YYNGEE. Trimming took off 4 bases at V and 3 bases at J, with 9 bases between the two ends. CDR3 sequence reads: CASSLMRTDTQYF. The CDR3 coding sequence is TGTGCCAGCAGCCTAATGAGAACAGATACGCAGTATTTT.

A single count supports this clone. The V and J genes are TRBV7-6 and TRBJ2-7; 7 bases are shared with TRBD2. J gave up 4 bases and V 2 bases, and 8 bases lay outside the gene matches. Germline lookup yields CDR1 SGHVS and CDR2 FNYEAQ. CDR3 length equals 15 residues. The chain's CDR3 is CASSLRASGGYEQYF. CDR3 in DNA: TGTGCCAGCAGCTTAAGAGCTAGCGGAGGGTACGAGCAGTACTTC. Full variable domain (remainder filled in from reference TRBV7-6 and TRBJ2-7): GAGVSQSPRYKVTKRGQDVALRCDPISGHVSLYWYRQALGQGPEFLTYFNYEAQQDKSGLPNDRFSAERPEGSISTLTIQRTEQRDSAMYRCASSLRASGGYEQYFGPGTRLTVT.

The genes are TRBV7-4 and TRBJ2-7, with 7 positions matching TRBD1. Germline lookup yields CDR1 SGHVT and CDR2 SQSDAQ. Germline trimming cut 2 bases from V and 7 bases from J; bases unmatched to any gene: 8. The CDR3 spans 14 residues. The CDR3 reads CASSLLQGVWEQYF. The CDR3 DNA is TGTGCCAGCAGCTTATTGCAGGGGGTGTGGGAGCAGTACTTC.